By share, the clone carrying this T cell receptor beta chain ranks as medium-sized (0.01 to 0.1%). From the RT-PCR reads, TCRdb called clonotypes with MiXCR, one entry per CDR3 protein. The table has under 3,500 distinct CDR3 sequences, around 8.3% seen once. The CDR3 sequence is 12 residues long. The V end was cut by 4 bases, the J end by 10 bases, with 13 bases between. The germline gives CDR1 SNHLY, CDR2 FYNNEI. These data originate in a study of immune reconstitution after stem cell transplant in scleroderma. The clonotype comes from a female donor with systemic sclerosis. The specimen was obtained before or after autologous hematopoietic stem cell transplantation (not recorded which). The rearrangement joins TRBV2 to TRBJ1-1; possibly TRBD1 for D (5 bases). The CDR3, as DNA: TGTGCCAGCAGTGCAGGGCCCATCGTAGCTTTCTTT. It translates to CASSAGPIVAFF.